Presented here are 20 T cell receptor beta chains from one specimen sequenced in a study of a mutant IDH1 vaccine in newly diagnosed glioma. Which antigens these TCRs recognize remains unknown. As to time point: week 35, safety follow-up. Every vaccination contained 300 ug of the mutant IDH1 20-mer peptide and was paired with topical imiquimod. Here immunoSEQ multiplex PCR was the method, and the copy in TCRdb shows in-frame clones only, minus some. There are about 74,000 clones in the sample; around nine tenths occur only once, and about 2% lies in the top ten. This sample comprised PBMCs, obtained from a glioma patient whose treatment included an IDH1 peptide vaccine. All receptors come from a man aged 25-45 years with glioma.

The chain couples TRBV7-9 to TRBJ2-6; D possibly corresponds to TRBD1 (6 bases). Looked up from germline, CDR1 is SEHNR and CDR2 is FQNEAQ (reference sequence). The CDR3 sequence is 17 residues long. The V gene lost 3 bases and the J gene lost 0 bases, with 12 bases spanning the gap. Here the CDR3 reads CASSFSGQTSGANVLTF. The CDR3 DNA reads as TGTGCCAGCAGCTTTAGTGGACAGACCTCTGGGGCCAACGTCCTGACTTTC.

J is TRBJ2-1 and V is TRBV27, with 8 bases that match TRBD1. The V segment lost 7 bases and the J segment 10 bases; nucleotides outside the gene matches: 18. The CDR3 is 16 amino acids. The germline gives CDR1 MNHEY, CDR2 SMNVEV (reference sequence). The DNA for the CDR3 is TGTGCCAGCATATTTGGACAGGGACCCGGGGCGGGAGAGCAGTTCTTC. It translates to CASIFGQGPGAGEQFF.

About this clone itself: At one end the junction does not follow the germline gene, possibly because of a read error. The CDR3 here is CASSFRLTPLLF. The CDR3 DNA reads TGTGCCAGCAGTTTTAGGTTGACCCCTCTCCTCTTC. The J gene is TRBJ2-7, the V gene TRBV27; D is uncertain. The germline V gene encodes CDR1 MNHEY and CDR2 SMNVEV (reference sequence). The CDR3 covers 12 residues.

This chain links TRBV7-7 with TRBJ2-1; 15 nucleotides match TRBD2. V dropped 5 bases and J dropped 4; count of bases not matched to a gene: 6. Germline CDR1 SSHAT, CDR2 FNYEAQ (reference sequence). The CDR3 consists of 17 residues. The CDR3 here is CASSRTSGRAGYNEQFF. In DNA, the CDR3 is TGTGCCAGCAGCCGGACTAGCGGGAGGGCCGGTTACAATGAGCAGTTCTTC. Using reference TRBV7-7 and TRBJ2-1 for the parts outside the CDR3, the full variable domain is GAGVSQSPRYKVTKRGQDVTLRCDPISSHATLYWYQQALGQGPEFLTYFNYEAQPDKSGLPSDRFSAERPEGSISTLTIQRTEQRDSAMYRCASSRTSGRAGYNEQFFGPGTRLTVL.

J is TRBJ2-1 and V is TRBV5-1, with 8 nucleotides matching TRBD1. The V gene's germline CDR1 is SGHRS and CDR2 YFSETQ. This CDR3 has 15 residues. V dropped 2 bases and J dropped 6; count of bases not matched to a gene: 7. In DNA form, the CDR3 reads TGCGCCAGCAGCTTCGACAGGGGTTCTTTCAATGAGCAGTTCTTC. Translating gives CASSFDRGSFNEQFF.

The J gene is TRBJ1-2, the V gene TRBV6-5; D may be TRBD1 (6 bases). Germline CDR1 reads MNHEY; CDR2 reads SVGAGI. The CDR3 has 15 residues. V lost 0 bases and J 6 bases, leaving 14 bases between the germline ends. The CDR3 DNA is TGTGCCAGCAGTTACTCTTTACCGGGGGCGCATGGCTACACCTTC. Translation gives CASSYSLPGAHGYTF.

This clone has just a few counts. The J gene is TRBJ2-1, the V gene TRBV4-3; D call uncertain. CDR1 LGHNA and CDR2 YSLEER come from the germline V gene. This CDR3 comprises 14 residues. V was cut by 2 bases and J by 5 bases, with 10 bases left in between. Here the CDR3 reads CASSQFETDNEQFF. CDR3 nucleotides: TGCGCCAGCAGCCAATTCGAAACAGACAATGAGCAGTTCTTC.

The rearrangement links TRBV29-1 to TRBJ2-7; D unclear. Germline values: CDR1 SQVTM, CDR2 ANQGSEA. The CDR3 length is 11 residues. V was shortened by 7 bases and J by 3 bases, with 10 bases between the two germline ends. This CDR3 reads CSADWGYEQYF. The CDR3 DNA follows: TGCAGCGCCGATTGGGGCTACGAGCAGTACTTC.

This rearrangement joins TRBV4-3 to TRBJ2-1; no definite D call. With 0 bases removed from V and 0 bases from J, the gap between germline ends came to 6 bases. CDR3 length: 15 residues. The germline CDR1 and CDR2 sequences are LGHNA and YSLEER. The CDR3 here is CASSQDGSSYNEQFF. The CDR3 coding sequence is TGCGCCAGCAGCCAAGACGGTAGCTCCTACAATGAGCAGTTCTTC.

This chain connects TRBV19 to TRBJ2-2; a weak D match, TRBD2 (5 bases). V lost 0 bases and J 6 bases, leaving 17 bases between the germline ends. The germline V gene has CDR1 LNHDA and CDR2 SQIVND (reference sequence). The CDR3 contains 17 residues. CDR3 loop: CASSIDLSVIESGELFF. The CDR3 region has the DNA TGTGCCAGTAGTATAGATCTTAGCGTTATCGAATCCGGGGAGCTGTTTTTT.

In this sample, this clone turned up once. The sample contains more than one DNA sequence encoding this CDR3. The V and J genes are TRBV18 and TRBJ1-1; the match to TRBD1 covers 10 bases. The CDR3 sequence is 13 residues long. CDR1 is KGHSH, CDR2 LQKENI, per germline. J lost 5 bases, V lost 3 bases, and 0 bases had no gene match. The CDR3 loop is CASSPGQGTEAFF. CDR3 nucleotide sequence: TGTGCCAGCTCACCGGGACAGGGGACTGAAGCTTTCTTT.

The chain recombines TRBV6-4 with TRBJ2-1, with TRBD2 matching over 9 bases. Germline V CDR1 and CDR2: MRHNA, SNTAGT. V lost 7 bases to trimming and J lost 5 bases; unmatched junction nucleotides: 12. The CDR3 covers 16 residues. In nucleotides, the CDR3 is TGTGCCAGCAAGGTGCTGGCGGGAGGGCCAAACAATGAGCAGTTCTTC. The encoded protein is CASKVLAGGPNNEQFF.

The chain combines TRBV19 with TRBJ2-5, with 11 positions matching TRBD2. The germline V gene has CDR1 LNHDA and CDR2 SQIVND (reference sequence). V lost 6 bases to trimming and J lost 3 bases; unmatched junction nucleotides: 0. This CDR3 has 13 residues. As DNA, the CDR3 is TGTGCCAGTAGACTAGCGGGAGAAGAGACCCAGTACTTC. Translated: CASRLAGEETQYF.

In this sample, this clone turned up a few times. The genes are TRBV30 and TRBJ1-1, with D unclear. The CDR3 runs 13 residues. Germline CDR1 reads GTSNPN; CDR2 reads SVGIG (reference sequence). The V end lost 2 bases, the J end lost 0 bases, and 7 bases lay between the germline ends. For the CDR3, the DNA is TGTGCCTGGAGTTACCGTCTGAACACTGAAGCTTTCTTT. The encoded protein is CAWSYRLNTEAFF.

This rearrangement joins TRBV4-3 to TRBJ2-3, with D tentatively TRBD1 or TRBD2 (5 bases each). Germline CDR1 and CDR2: LGHNA and YSLEER. This CDR3 is 15 amino acids long. V lost 0 bases, J lost 4 bases, and 11 bases lay in between. The CDR3 DNA reads TGCGCCAGCAGCCAAGACCTGGGGGAAGCAGATACGCAGTATTTT. It codes for CASSQDLGEADTQYF.

This sequence joins TRBV6-1 and TRBJ1-3; D not resolved. The CDR3 has 15 amino acids. V dropped 8 bases and J dropped 0 bases, with 14 bases sitting between them. The germline CDR1 and CDR2 sequences are MNHNS and SASEGT. CDR3 residues: CASQVTAISGNTIYF. The CDR3 nucleotides are TGTGCCAGCCAGGTGACGGCTATCTCTGGAAACACCATATATTTT.

The chain employs TRBV7-3 and TRBJ1-5; D uncertain. The germline V and J ends were trimmed by 0 bases and 7 bases, with 7 bases remaining between them. Germline V gene data show CDR1 as SGHTA and CDR2 as FQGTGA. There are 13 residues in the CDR3. CDR3 loop: CASSLTGGQPQHF. The CDR3 DNA follows: TGTGCCAGCAGCTTAACCGGTGGCCAGCCCCAGCATTTT.

This clone was detected only once. This rearrangement joins TRBV9 to TRBJ2-1, with TRBD1 matching 8 bases. V trimming: 7 bases; J trimming: 6 bases; junction bases outside the gene matches: 12. This CDR3 has 15 residues. Germline CDR1 and CDR2: SGDLS and YYNGEE. CDR3 nucleotides: TGTGCCAGCTCCGAGACAGGGACAGGTGGCAATGAGCAGTTCTTC. Its protein is CASSETGTGGNEQFF.

V gene TRBV28 combines with J gene TRBJ1-2; 7 bases line up with TRBD1. Germline CDR1 reads MDHEN; CDR2 reads SYDVKM. Losses at the gene ends were 4 bases for V and 8 bases for J; bases not matched to a gene: 13. The CDR3 extends over 15 amino acids. The DNA of the CDR3 is TGTGCCAGCAGTTCTCCGACAGGGATCAGACAGGGCTACACCTTC. Its protein is CASSSPTGIRQGYTF.

The chain couples TRBV6-1 to TRBJ1-1; maybe TRBD1 (5 bases). This CDR3 region has 14 residues. The germline CDR1 and CDR2 sequences are MNHNS and SASEGT. The V gene lost 6 bases and the J gene lost 2 bases, with 13 bases spanning the gap. The CDR3 spells CASRSGTVNTEAFF. The CDR3 DNA sequence: TGTGCCAGCAGATCCGGGACTGTTAACACTGAAGCTTTCTTT.